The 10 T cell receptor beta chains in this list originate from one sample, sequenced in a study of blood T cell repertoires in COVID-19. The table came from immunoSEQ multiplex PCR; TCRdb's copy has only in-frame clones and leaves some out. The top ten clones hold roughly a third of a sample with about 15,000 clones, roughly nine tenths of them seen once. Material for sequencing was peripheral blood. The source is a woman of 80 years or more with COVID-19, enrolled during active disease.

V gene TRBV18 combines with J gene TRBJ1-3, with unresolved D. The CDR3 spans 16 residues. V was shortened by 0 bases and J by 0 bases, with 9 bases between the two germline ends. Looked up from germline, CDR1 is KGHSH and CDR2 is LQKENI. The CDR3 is CASSPPTTLSGNTIYF. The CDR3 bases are TGTGCCAGCTCACCACCGACGACTCTCTCTGGAAACACCATATATTTT. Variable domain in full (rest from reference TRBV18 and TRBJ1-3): NAGVMQNPRHLVRRRGQEARLRCSPMKGHSHVYWYRQLPEEGLKFMVYLQKENIIDESGMPKERFSAEFPKEGPSILRIQQVVRGDSAAYFCASSPPTTLSGNTIYFGEGSWLTVV.

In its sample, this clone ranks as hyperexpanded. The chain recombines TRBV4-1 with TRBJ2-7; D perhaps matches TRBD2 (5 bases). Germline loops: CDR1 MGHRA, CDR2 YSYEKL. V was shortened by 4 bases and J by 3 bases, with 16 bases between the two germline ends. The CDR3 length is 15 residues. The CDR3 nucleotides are TGCGCCAGCAGCCTCGAAAGAGGGAAAGTCTACGAGCAGTACTTC. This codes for CASSLERGKVYEQYF.

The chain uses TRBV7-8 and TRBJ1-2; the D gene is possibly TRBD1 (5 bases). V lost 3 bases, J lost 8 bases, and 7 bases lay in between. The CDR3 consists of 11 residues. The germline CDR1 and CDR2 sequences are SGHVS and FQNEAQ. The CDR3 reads CASSLGQGYTF. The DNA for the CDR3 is TGTGCCAGCAGCTTGGGGCAAGGCTACACCTTC.

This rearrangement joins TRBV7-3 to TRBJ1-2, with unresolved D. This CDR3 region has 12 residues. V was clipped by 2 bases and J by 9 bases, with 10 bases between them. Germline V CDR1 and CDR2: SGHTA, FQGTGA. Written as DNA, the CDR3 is TGTGCCAGCAGCTTAGGCGGGAAAAGCTACACCTTC. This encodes CASSLGGKSYTF.

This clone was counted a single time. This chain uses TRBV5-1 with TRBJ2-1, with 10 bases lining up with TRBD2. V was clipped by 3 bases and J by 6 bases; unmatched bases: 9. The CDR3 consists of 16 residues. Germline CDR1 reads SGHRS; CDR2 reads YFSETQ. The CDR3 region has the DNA TGCGCCAGCAGCTCCCTAGCGGGAGCTAATGGCAATGAGCAGTTCTTC. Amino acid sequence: CASSSLAGANGNEQFF.

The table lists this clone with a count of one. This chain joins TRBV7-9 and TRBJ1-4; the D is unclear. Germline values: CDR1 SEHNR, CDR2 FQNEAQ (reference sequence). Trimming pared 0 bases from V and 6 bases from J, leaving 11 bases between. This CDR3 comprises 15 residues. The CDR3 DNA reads TGTGCCAGCAGCTTAGCGGCAGGCGGGGATGAAAAACTGTTTTTT. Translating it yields CASSLAAGGDEKLFF.

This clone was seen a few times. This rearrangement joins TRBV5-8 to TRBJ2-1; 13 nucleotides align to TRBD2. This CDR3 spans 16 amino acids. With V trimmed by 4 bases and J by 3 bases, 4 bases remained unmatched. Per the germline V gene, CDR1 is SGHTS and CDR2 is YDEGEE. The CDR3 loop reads CASSLWTSGSYNEQFF. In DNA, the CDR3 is TGTGCCAGCAGCCTATGGACTAGCGGGAGCTACAATGAGCAGTTCTTC.

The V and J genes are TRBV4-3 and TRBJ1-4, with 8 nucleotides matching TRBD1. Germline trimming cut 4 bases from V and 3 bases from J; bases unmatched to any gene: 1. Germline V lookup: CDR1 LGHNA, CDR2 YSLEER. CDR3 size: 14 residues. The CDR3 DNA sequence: TGCGCCAGCAGCCCGGGACAGGCTAATGAAAAACTGTTTTTT. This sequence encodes CASSPGQANEKLFF.

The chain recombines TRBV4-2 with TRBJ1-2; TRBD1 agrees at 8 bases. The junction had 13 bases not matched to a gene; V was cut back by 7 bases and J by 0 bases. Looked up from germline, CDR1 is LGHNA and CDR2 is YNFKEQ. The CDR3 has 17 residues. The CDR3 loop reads CASTTQQGGRTNYGYTF. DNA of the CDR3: TGTGCCAGCACCACCCAACAGGGGGGAAGGACTAACTATGGCTACACCTTC.

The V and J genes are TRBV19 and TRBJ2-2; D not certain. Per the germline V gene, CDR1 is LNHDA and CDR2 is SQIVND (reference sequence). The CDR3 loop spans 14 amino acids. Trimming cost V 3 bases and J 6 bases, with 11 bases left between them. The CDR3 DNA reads TGTGCCAGTAGTATCCCCTTCTCTTCCGGGGAGCTGTTTTTT. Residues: CASSIPFSSGELFF.